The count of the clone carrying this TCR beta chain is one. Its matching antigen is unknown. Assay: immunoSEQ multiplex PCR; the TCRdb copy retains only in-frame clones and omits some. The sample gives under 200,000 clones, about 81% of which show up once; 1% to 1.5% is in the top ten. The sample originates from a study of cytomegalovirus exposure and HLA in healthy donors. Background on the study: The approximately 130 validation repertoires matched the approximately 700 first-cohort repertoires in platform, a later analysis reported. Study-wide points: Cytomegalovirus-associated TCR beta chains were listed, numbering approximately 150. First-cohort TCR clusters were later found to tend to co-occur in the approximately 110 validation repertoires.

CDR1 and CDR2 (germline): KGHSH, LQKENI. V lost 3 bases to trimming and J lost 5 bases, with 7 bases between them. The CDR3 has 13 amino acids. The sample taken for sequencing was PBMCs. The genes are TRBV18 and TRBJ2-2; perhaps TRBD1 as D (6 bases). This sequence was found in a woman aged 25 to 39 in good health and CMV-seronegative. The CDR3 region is CASSPGQTGELFF. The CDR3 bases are TGTGCCAGCTCACCGGGACAAACCGGGGAGCTGTTTTTT. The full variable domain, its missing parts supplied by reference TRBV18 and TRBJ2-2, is NAGVMQNPRHLVRRRGQEARLRCSPMKGHSHVYWYRQLPEEGLKFMVYLQKENIIDESGMPKERFSAEFPKEGPSILRIQQVVRGDSAAYFCASSPGQTGELFFGEGSRLTVL.